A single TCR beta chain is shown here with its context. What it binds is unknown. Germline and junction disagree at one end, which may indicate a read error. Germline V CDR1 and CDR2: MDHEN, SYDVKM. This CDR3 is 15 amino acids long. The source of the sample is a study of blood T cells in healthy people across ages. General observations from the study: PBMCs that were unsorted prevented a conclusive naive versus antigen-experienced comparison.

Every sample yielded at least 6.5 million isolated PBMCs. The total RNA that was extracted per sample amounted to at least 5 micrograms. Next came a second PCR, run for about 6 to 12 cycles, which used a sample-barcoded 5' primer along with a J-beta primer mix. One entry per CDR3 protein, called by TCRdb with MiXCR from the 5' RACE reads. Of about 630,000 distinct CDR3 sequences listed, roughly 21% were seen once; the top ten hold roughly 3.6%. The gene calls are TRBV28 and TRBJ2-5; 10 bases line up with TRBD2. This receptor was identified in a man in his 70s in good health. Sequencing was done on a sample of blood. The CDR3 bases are TGTGCCCGCAGCCGGACTAGCGGACTCCAAGAGACCCAGTACTTC. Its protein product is CARSRTSGLQETQYF.